The 2 T cell receptor beta chains below were found in one sample sequenced in a study of cytomegalovirus exposure and HLA in healthy donors (dated by TCRdb to the late 2010s). Library creation used the immunoSEQ multiplex PCR assay. TCRdb re-hosts the immuneACCESS table, in-frame sequences only. Its copies lack some clones; in the studies checked, an unresolved V gene accounts for under half of them, and the cause for the rest is not known. A total of some 200,000 clones appear in this sample, about nine tenths of them only once. The biggest ten clones account for roughly 7% of the sample. The specimen sequenced was PBMCs. The receptor source for this set is a man in his thirties or forties in good health and CMV-seropositive.

This chain links TRBV6-5 with TRBJ1-5; 7 nucleotides match TRBD1. The CDR3 totals 14 residues. Germline assignment: CDR1 MNHEY and CDR2 SVGAGI. V dropped 6 bases and J dropped 6; count of bases not matched to a gene: 8. CDR3 amino acids: CASSMRGQAQPQHF. The DNA of the CDR3 is TGTGCCAGCAGCATGAGGGGGCAGGCTCAGCCCCAGCATTTT.

The V gene is TRBV5-6, the J gene TRBJ1-2, with a weak D call TRBD1 (5 bases). CDR1 is SGHDT, CDR2 YYEEEE, per germline. The CDR3 runs to 12 residues. V lost 3 bases and J 6 bases, leaving 9 bases between the germline ends. The CDR3 sequence: CASSSGDHGYTF. The CDR3 DNA is TGTGCCAGCAGCTCGGGGGACCATGGCTACACCTTC.